This paragraph reports one T cell receptor (beta chain). What it binds is not known. This specimen comes from a study of cytomegalovirus exposure and HLA in healthy donors. As for the study in general: Of the donors genotyped, approximately 400 in all, 75% to 85% fell in the Caucasian-associated ancestry cluster. Whole-study findings and limits: CMV serostatus stood as the only immune exposure information on hand.

A multiplex PCR was run with 60 Vbeta primers and 13 Jbeta primers. Authors' processing steps: There were about 88 million unique TCR beta chains by a later count, and about 11 million of them were shared. TCRdb's table, derived via immunoSEQ multiplex PCR, lists solely in-frame clones and lacks some. Clone size and the V and J calls come from that table; the DNA yielded D and trimming. The sample records approximately 120,000 clones, more than 60% being singletons. The V gene end was trimmed by 5 bases and the J gene end by 0 bases; junction bases not matched to a gene: 4. This CDR3 is 16 amino acids long. The germline V gene encodes CDR1 LNHDA and CDR2 SQIVND (reference sequence).

The chain is built from TRBV19 and TRBJ2-7; 13 bases are shared with TRBD2. The receptor comes from an older woman in good health and CMV-seropositive. What was sequenced was PBMCs. CDR3 protein: CASSQGLAGSSYEQYF. The CDR3 DNA follows: TGTGCCAGTAGTCAGGGACTAGCGGGGAGCTCCTACGAGCAGTACTTC.